One and the same sample provided the 14 T cell receptor beta chains below, sequenced in a study of PD-1 blockade in classical Hodgkin lymphoma (dated by TCRdb to the early 2020s). Libraries came from the immunoSEQ multiplex PCR assay. Drawn from immuneACCESS, this table holds only the in-frame rearrangements with V and J called that TCRdb kept. Clones are partly lost; checked studies trace under half to an unresolved V gene and leave the rest unexplained. The sample contains around 20,000 clones, around four fifths of them found a single time. Jointly, the top ten make up roughly 1.2% of the sample. The time point label, as the study defines it: newly diagnosed, previously untreated cHL patient sample. Using a Miltenyi CD4+ T cell isolation kit, CD4+ T cells were purified from thawed PBMCs through magnetic negative selection. Sequencing was performed on CD4+ T cells from blood. The receptors come from a human donor with classical Hodgkin lymphoma.

The gene calls are TRBV7-2 and TRBJ2-5, with 9 bases identical to TRBD1. There are 16 residues in the CDR3. Looked up from germline, CDR1 is SGHTA and CDR2 is FQGNSA. Losses at the gene ends were 3 bases for V and 5 bases for J; bases not matched to a gene: 10. This CDR3 reads CASSFNGQGISETQYF. The CDR3 DNA sequence: TGTGCCAGCAGCTTTAATGGACAGGGGATATCGGAGACCCAGTACTTC.

Here the CDR3 reads CASSSSTGFTDTQYF. The CDR3, as DNA: TGTGCCAGCAGCTCCAGCACAGGCTTCACGGATACGCAGTATTTT. The rearrangement uses TRBV11-3 and TRBJ2-3; a weak D match, TRBD1 (5 bases). CDR1 is SGHNT and CDR2 is YENEEA in the germline V gene. The V and J ends lost 4 bases and 6 bases respectively, with 17 bases between them. This CDR3 is 15 amino acids long.

The genes are TRBV5-1 and TRBJ1-1; a possible D gene is TRBD1 (5 bases). From germline, CDR1 is SGHRS and CDR2 YFSETQ. V lost 4 bases and J 5 bases, leaving 9 bases between the germline ends. This CDR3 comprises 12 residues. CDR3: CASSPPGTEAFF. In DNA, the CDR3 is TGCGCCAGCAGCCCCCCAGGGACTGAAGCTTTCTTT.

About this clone: At one of its ends the junction is not consistent with the germline gene, which may arise from a read error. The chain combines TRBV7-7 with TRBJ2-2, with TRBD2 identical over 8 bases. The CDR3 is made up of 16 amino acids. Per germline, CDR1 SSHAT and CDR2 FNYEAQ (reference sequence). In nucleotides, the CDR3 is TGTGCTAGCAGCTCACAGAGCGGGAGTGCCACCGGGGAGCTGTTTTTT. This encodes CASSSQSGSATGELFF.

The J gene is TRBJ1-2, the V gene TRBV27; the D is unclear. Germline values: CDR1 MNHEY, CDR2 SMNVEV (reference sequence). V was trimmed by 6 bases and J by 4 bases, leaving 15 bases between them. The length of the CDR3 is 14 residues. The CDR3 bases are TGTGCCAGCAGCAGAACAACAGAGACCTATGGCTACACCTTC. Its translation: CASSRTTETYGYTF.

The V call is TRBV29-1, the J call TRBJ1-1; 11 nucleotides align to TRBD1. The CDR3 spans 13 residues. V shed 6 bases and J 4 bases; nucleotides not matched to a gene: 4. Germline values: CDR1 SQVTM, CDR2 ANQGSEA. The CDR3 sequence is CSVGTGGTTEAFF. The DNA for the CDR3 is TGCAGCGTGGGGACAGGGGGGACCACTGAAGCTTTCTTT. Looking up the rest from reference TRBV29-1 and TRBJ1-1 gives the full variable domain: SAVISQKPSRDICQRGTSLTIQCQVDSQVTMMFWYRQQPGQSLTLIATANQGSEATYESGFVIDKFPISRPNLTFSTLTVSNMSPEDSSIYLCSVGTGGTTEAFFGQGTRLTVV.

J is TRBJ1-4 and V is TRBV2; D may be TRBD1 (5 bases). This CDR3 is built from 15 residues. V gave up 3 bases and J gave up 4 bases, with 12 bases separating them. Germline CDR1 and CDR2: SNHLY and FYNNEI. Here the CDR3 DNA reads TGTGCCAGCAGTGATAAGAGACAGTATAATGAAAAACTGTTTTTT. This gives the protein CASSDKRQYNEKLFF.

This clone has a single count. The CDR3 spells CASSLGQVYEQYF. CDR3 DNA: TGCGCCAGCAGCTTGGGACAGGTCTACGAGCAGTACTTC. The chain is built from TRBV5-1 and TRBJ2-7; possibly TRBD1 for D (6 bases). Germline-derived CDR1 and CDR2 are SGHRS and YFSETQ. Trimming removed 0 bases from V and 3 bases from J, with 7 bases in between. The CDR3 spans 13 residues.

The sample holds a few counts of this clone. The V call is TRBV6-5, the J call TRBJ2-7, with no clear D. Between the trimmed V and J ends, which lost 2 bases and 2 bases, there was a span of 10 bases. CDR3 length: 14 amino acids. From germline, CDR1 is MNHEY and CDR2 SVGAGI. CDR3 in amino acids: CASSYAQAPYEQYF. The CDR3 DNA is TGTGCCAGCAGTTACGCTCAGGCCCCCTACGAGCAGTACTTC.

This rearrangement joins TRBV4-2 to TRBJ2-4, with TRBD1 as a possible D gene (6 bases). Germline V gives CDR1 LGHNA, CDR2 YNFKEQ. With 4 bases removed from V and 0 bases from J, the gap between germline ends came to 16 bases. The length of the CDR3 is 17 residues. The CDR3 here is CASSRSTGTVAKNIQYF. CDR3 sequence (DNA): TGTGCCAGCAGCCGAAGCACAGGGACCGTAGCCAAAAACATTCAGTACTTC.

V and J are TRBV28 and TRBJ1-5; D not certain. Germline values: CDR1 MDHEN, CDR2 SYDVKM. The CDR3 is 17 amino acids. V was shortened by 3 bases and J by 0 bases, with 15 bases between the two germline ends. The CDR3 spells CASSFPAPTYSNQPQHF. CDR3 DNA: TGTGCCAGCAGTTTCCCCGCACCTACTTATAGCAATCAGCCCCAGCATTTT.

The chain employs TRBV6-5 and TRBJ2-3, with D uncertain. Germline values: CDR1 MNHEY, CDR2 SVGAGI. The CDR3 length is 12 residues. The V end lost 6 bases, the J end lost 5 bases, and 9 bases lay between the germline ends. Here the CDR3 reads CASSLLGDTQYF. The CDR3 nucleotides read TGTGCCAGCAGCCTACTCGGAGATACGCAGTATTTT.

The chain is built from TRBV20-1 and TRBJ2-7, with no clear D. CDR1 DFQATT and CDR2 SNEGSKA come from the germline V gene (reference sequence). V lost 6 bases and J lost 2, with 8 bases in between. The CDR3 is made up of 11 amino acids. CDR3 DNA sequence: TGCAGTGCCACGGACCCCTACGAGCAGTACTTC. It yields the protein CSATDPYEQYF.

The gene calls are TRBV21-1 and TRBJ1-3. TRBV21-1 is a pseudogene. The CDR3 runs to 17 residues. The CDR3 is CASTPGRLPSSGNTIYF. DNA of the CDR3: TGTGCCAGCACCCCGGGACGGCTACCGAGCTCTGGAAACACCATATATTTT.